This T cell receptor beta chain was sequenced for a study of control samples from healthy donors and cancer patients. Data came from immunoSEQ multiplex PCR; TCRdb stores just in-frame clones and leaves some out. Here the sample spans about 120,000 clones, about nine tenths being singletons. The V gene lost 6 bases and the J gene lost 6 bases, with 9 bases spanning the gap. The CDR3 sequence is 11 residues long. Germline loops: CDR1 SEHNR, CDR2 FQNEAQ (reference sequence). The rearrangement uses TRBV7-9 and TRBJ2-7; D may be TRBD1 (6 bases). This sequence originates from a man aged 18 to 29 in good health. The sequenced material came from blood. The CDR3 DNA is TGTGCCAGCAGTCCCAGGGGCGAGCAGTACTTC. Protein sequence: CASSPRGEQYF.